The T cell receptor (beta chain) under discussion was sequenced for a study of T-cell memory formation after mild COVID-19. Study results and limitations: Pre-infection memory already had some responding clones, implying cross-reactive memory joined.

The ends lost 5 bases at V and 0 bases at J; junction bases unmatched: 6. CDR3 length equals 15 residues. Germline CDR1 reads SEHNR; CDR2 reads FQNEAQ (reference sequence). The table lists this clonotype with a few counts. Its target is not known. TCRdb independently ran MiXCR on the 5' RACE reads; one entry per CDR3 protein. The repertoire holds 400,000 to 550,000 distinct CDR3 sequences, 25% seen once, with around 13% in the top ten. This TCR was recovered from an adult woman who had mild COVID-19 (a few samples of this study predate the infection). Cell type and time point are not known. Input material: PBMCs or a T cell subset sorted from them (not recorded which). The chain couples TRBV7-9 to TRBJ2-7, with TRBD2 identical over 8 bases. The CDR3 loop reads CASSHSGTTSYEQYF. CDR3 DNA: TGTGCCAGCAGCCATAGCGGGACCACCTCCTACGAGCAGTACTTC. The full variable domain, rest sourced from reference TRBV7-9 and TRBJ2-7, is DTGVSQNPRHKITKRGQNVTFRCDPISEHNRLYWYRQTLGQGPEFLTYFQNEAQLEKSRLLSDRFSAERPKGSFSTLEIQRTEQGDSAMYLCASSHSGTTSYEQYFGPGTRLTVT.